The 16 T cell receptor beta chains below were found in one sample sequenced in a study of cytomegalovirus exposure and HLA in healthy donors. Primers included in the PCR were 60 Vbeta and 13 Jbeta primers. This table comes from immunoSEQ multiplex PCR, and its TCRdb copy is limited to in-frame clones, with some not included. The sample contains fewer than 200,000 clones, around 88% of which appear only once. The sample taken for sequencing was PBMCs. Receptors were obtained from a woman between 25 and 40 years old in good health and CMV-seronegative.

This CDR3 is CASSLAGGGSYEQYF. CDR3 in DNA: TGTGCCAGCAGCTTAGCAGGGGGCGGCTCCTACGAGCAGTACTTC. The chain carries TRBV11-2 and TRBJ2-7, with 8 bases lining up with TRBD1. V lost 1 base to trimming and J lost 0 bases; unmatched junction nucleotides: 2. Germline loops: CDR1 SGHAT, CDR2 FQNNGV. This CDR3 comprises 15 residues.

The count of this clone is one. The chain employs TRBV19 and TRBJ1-2; tentatively, D is TRBD1 (5 bases). The CDR3 runs to 12 residues. The V gene lost 2 bases and the J gene lost 12 bases, with 13 bases spanning the gap. Germline V gene sequence: CDR1 LNHDA, CDR2 SQIVND (reference sequence). CDR3: CASSIWAGRDTF. DNA of the CDR3: TGTGCCAGTAGTATATGGGCAGGGAGGGACACCTTC. The complete variable domain, with remaining parts taken from reference TRBV19 and TRBJ1-2, reads DGGITQSPKYLFRKEGQNVTLSCEQNLNHDAMYWYRQDPGQGLRLIYYSQIVNDFQKGDIAEGYSVSREKKESFPLTVTSAQKNPTAFYLCASSIWAGRDTFGSGTRLTVV.

The CDR3 sequence: CATSKSVAGVPHPREQYF. CDR3 nucleotides: TGTGCCACCAGCAAGTCGGTAGCGGGAGTTCCCCACCCTCGCGAGCAGTACTTC. This chain joins TRBV15 and TRBJ2-7, with TRBD2 matching over 9 bases. Germline CDR1 reads LNHNV; CDR2 reads YYDKDF (reference sequence). J lost 6 bases, V lost 4 bases, and 19 bases had no gene match. The CDR3 length is 18 residues. Looking up the rest from reference TRBV15 and TRBJ2-7 gives the full variable domain: DAMVIQNPRYQVTQFGKPVTLSCSQTLNHNVMYWYQQKSSQAPKLLFHYYDKDFNNEADTPDNFQSRRPNTSFCFLDIRSPGLGDTAMYLCATSKSVAGVPHPREQYFGPGTRLTVT.

The gene calls are TRBV4-1 and TRBJ1-2; 9 bases fit TRBD1. Germline CDR1 MGHRA, CDR2 YSYEKL. The CDR3 runs 19 residues. V lost 1 base to trimming and J lost 0 bases; unmatched junction nucleotides: 12. The CDR3 loop is CASSQVGQGWVEANYGYTF. DNA for the CDR3: TGCGCCAGCAGCCAAGTGGGACAGGGTTGGGTGGAGGCTAACTATGGCTACACCTTC.

This clone was counted between two and nine times. The chain couples TRBV10-2 to TRBJ1-5, with TRBD1 matching 8 bases. CDR3 length: 16 amino acids. Per the germline V gene, CDR1 is WSHSY and CDR2 is SAAADI. V lost 4 bases, J lost 4 bases, and 9 bases stayed unmatched. The CDR3 is CASSGWTGFGNQPQHF. The DNA for the CDR3 is TGCGCCAGCAGTGGATGGACAGGGTTTGGGAATCAGCCCCAGCATTTT.

There are a few counts of this clone. The chain is built from TRBV6-6 and TRBJ2-7, with 7 positions matching TRBD1. Per germline, CDR1 MNHNY and CDR2 SVGAGI (reference sequence). Unmatched junction bases numbered 7, after V lost 5 bases and J lost 6 bases. The CDR3 sequence is 13 residues long. CDR3 sequence (DNA): TGTGCCAGCAGTCCCAACAACAGGGGCGAGCAGTACTTC. Amino acid sequence: CASSPNNRGEQYF.

The V and J genes are TRBV9 and TRBJ2-5, with D perhaps TRBD2 (7 bases). CDR1 SGDLS and CDR2 YYNGEE come from the germline V gene. The CDR3 runs 16 residues. Deletions cut 0 bases from V and 4 bases from J, with 16 bases between. Here the CDR3 reads CASSVDPGGGGETQYF. In DNA form, the CDR3 reads TGTGCCAGCAGCGTAGACCCCGGCGGGGGCGGAGAGACCCAGTACTTC.

The chain uses TRBV1 and TRBJ2-2; TRBD1, the table's D call, was not compared with the DNA. TRBV1 is a pseudogene segment. The CDR3 is 17 residues long. The CDR3: CTSSPPIRQDYTGELFF. The CDR3 DNA is TGCACCAGCAGCCCACCCATTAGACAGGACTACACCGGGGAGCTGTTTTTT.

This clone was recorded only once. In DNA, the CDR3 is TGTGCCAGCAGCCCTAGCCGACGGGGCAATCAGCCCCAGCATTTT. Protein: CASSPSRRGNQPQHF. The rearrangement uses TRBV6-1 and TRBJ1-5; D is unclear. With 6 bases removed from V and 2 bases from J, the gap between germline ends came to 14 bases. From germline, CDR1 is MNHNS and CDR2 SASEGT. The CDR3 loop spans 15 amino acids.

In this sample, this clone turned up once. The CDR3 loop reads CASNREGVYGYTF. CDR3 in DNA: TGTGCCAGCAATAGGGAGGGGGTCTATGGCTACACCTTC. V gene TRBV6-1 combines with J gene TRBJ1-2; D is possibly TRBD1 (6 bases). Germline-derived CDR1 and CDR2 are MNHNS and SASEGT. The CDR3 runs 13 residues. Trimming removed 7 bases at V and 4 bases at J, with 13 bases between.

The genes are TRBV5-1 and TRBJ2-1, with D possibly being TRBD2 (7 bases). The ends were cut back, 0 bases at V and 6 bases at J, with 16 bases in the middle. In germline, CDR1 is SGHRS, CDR2 YFSETQ. There are 16 residues in the CDR3. The chain's CDR3 is CASSLEGGLPGNEQFF. The CDR3 bases are TGCGCCAGCAGCTTGGAGGGGGGGCTGCCTGGCAATGAGCAGTTCTTC.

The rearrangement joins TRBV2 to TRBJ1-1, with TRBD1 matching 7 bases. V shed 8 bases, J shed 4 bases, and the junction held 7 bases outside the gene matches. The CDR3 runs 13 residues. Germline values: CDR1 SNHLY, CDR2 FYNNEI. CDR3 loop: CASGSQGGTEAFF. The CDR3 DNA sequence: TGTGCCAGCGGATCCCAGGGGGGCACTGAAGCTTTCTTT.

This clone has a single count. The chain recombines TRBV19 with TRBJ2-5, with D perhaps matching TRBD2 (7 bases). CDR3 length: 13 amino acids. V shed 3 bases and J shed 11 bases, with 16 bases lying between them. The germline CDR1 and CDR2 sequences are LNHDA and SQIVND (reference sequence). Here the CDR3 reads CASSIGRGGEQYF. CDR3 nucleotide sequence: TGTGCCAGTAGTATCGGAAGGGGGGGAGAGCAGTACTTC.

V is TRBV19 and J is TRBJ1-2; TRBD1 matches at 9 bases. Trimming at V came to 6 bases and at J to 5 bases, leaving 10 bases not matched to a gene. CDR3 length equals 15 residues. Looked up from germline, CDR1 is LNHDA and CDR2 is SQIVND (reference sequence). CDR3 loop: CASRPSDRGEYGYTF. DNA of the CDR3: TGTGCCAGTAGACCCTCGGACAGGGGAGAGTATGGCTACACCTTC.

This chain links TRBV11-3 with TRBJ2-5; TRBD1 matches 7 bases. This CDR3 is 15 amino acids long. Germline CDR1 is SGHNT and CDR2 is YENEEA. V gave up 5 bases and J gave up 5 bases; unmatched junction bases: 11. This CDR3 is CASSQGVGAPETQYF. The CDR3 bases are TGTGCCAGCAGCCAGGGGGTGGGGGCGCCGGAGACCCAGTACTTC.

The chain joins TRBV7-2 to TRBJ2-1; 8 bases line up with TRBD1. Germline V gene lookup returns CDR1 SGHTA and CDR2 FQGNSA. This CDR3 is 15 amino acids long. The J segment lost 4 bases and the V segment lost 5 bases, leaving 7 bases of the junction unmatched. This CDR3 reads CASSPTGDGYNEQFF. The CDR3 DNA is TGTGCCAGCAGCCCGACAGGGGACGGGTACAATGAGCAGTTCTTC.